The T cell receptor beta chain under discussion was sequenced for a study of T cells after yellow fever vaccination. As for the study in general: For low cell numbers, libraries were made with SMART-Seq v4 Ultra Low Input.

This CDR3 contains 14 residues. The germline V and J ends were trimmed by 4 bases and 13 bases, with 19 bases remaining between them. In germline, CDR1 is MDHEN, CDR2 SYDVKM. The study, taken as a whole, reports: Reappearance after the booster was observed for most primary-vaccination clones (96% CD4, roughly 88% CD8). Among all clonotypes, a small share was observed in both CD4 and CD8 compartments.

The TCR cDNA carried a universal primer site and UMIs from 5'RACE template switching. TCRdb itself ran the 5' RACE reads through MiXCR, one entry per CDR3 protein. This sample has 310,000 or so distinct CDR3 sequences, with around 3.6% found just once. As to this clonotype: What it recognizes is unknown.

The sequence derives from a man between 18 and 35 years old who received the YFV17D yellow fever vaccine. The rearrangement links TRBV28 to TRBJ1-4; maybe TRBD1 (6 bases). Material: PBMCs, obtained on the day of the yellow fever booster vaccination. The CDR3 sequence is CASSSPTGPEPLFF. The CDR3 coding sequence is TGTGCCAGCAGTTCCCCGACAGGCCCGGAACCACTGTTTTTT.